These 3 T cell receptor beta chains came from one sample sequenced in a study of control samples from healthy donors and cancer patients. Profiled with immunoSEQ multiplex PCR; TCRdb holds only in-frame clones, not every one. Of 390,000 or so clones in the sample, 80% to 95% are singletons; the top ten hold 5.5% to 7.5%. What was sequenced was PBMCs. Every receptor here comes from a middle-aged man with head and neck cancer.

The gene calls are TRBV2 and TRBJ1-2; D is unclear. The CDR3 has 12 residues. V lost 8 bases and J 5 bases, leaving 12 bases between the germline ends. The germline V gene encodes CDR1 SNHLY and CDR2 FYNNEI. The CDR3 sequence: CASHLAEYGYTF. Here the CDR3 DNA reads TGTGCCAGCCATTTAGCGGAGTATGGCTACACCTTC.

This CDR3 reads CASSLNGLPGETQYF. In DNA, the CDR3 is TGTGCCAGCAGCTTAAATGGACTACCAGGAGAGACCCAGTACTTC. The V gene is TRBV11-2, the J gene TRBJ2-5, with TRBD2 as a possible D gene (6 bases). The germline CDR1 and CDR2 sequences are SGHAT and FQNNGV. V shed 2 bases and J shed 4 bases, with 14 bases lying between them. The CDR3 length is 15 residues.

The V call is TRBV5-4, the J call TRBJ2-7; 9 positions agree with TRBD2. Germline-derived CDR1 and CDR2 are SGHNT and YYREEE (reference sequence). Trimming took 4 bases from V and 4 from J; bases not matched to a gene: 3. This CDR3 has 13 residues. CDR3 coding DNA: TGTGCCAGCAGCGGGACTAGCAATTACGAGCAGTACTTC. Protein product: CASSGTSNYEQYF.